This TCR beta chain is from a study of cytomegalovirus exposure and HLA in healthy donors. Background on the study: In terms of ancestry, the Caucasian-associated cluster contained 75% to 85% of the 350 to 450 genotyped donors.

CDR1 SGHNT and CDR2 YYREEE come from the germline V gene (reference sequence). The CDR3 has 14 residues. V dropped 4 bases and J dropped 7; count of bases not matched to a gene: 7. The primer mix had 60 Vbeta and 13 Jbeta primers. TCRdb keeps only in-frame clones here, not all; method: immunoSEQ multiplex PCR. Found here are roughly 120,000 clones, 65% to 75% of them singletons; the top ten hold around 4.9%. Sequenced material: PBMCs. V usage is TRBV5-4 and J usage is TRBJ2-1; 8 positions agree with TRBD1. This receptor was identified in a man younger than 40 in good health and CMV-seropositive. This CDR3 reads CASSRTGRRNEQFF. The CDR3 DNA follows: TGTGCCAGCAGCCGGACAGGGCGGAGGAATGAGCAGTTCTTC. The whole variable domain, filled in from reference TRBV5-4 and TRBJ2-1, reads ETGVTQSPTHLIKTRGQQVTLRCSSQSGHNTVSWYQQALGQGPQFIFQYYREEENGRGNFPPRFSGLQFPNYSSELNVNALELDDSALYLCASSRTGRRNEQFFGPGTRLTVL.